Reported below is one TCR beta chain. This sample is part of a study of CD8+CD57+ T cells in acquired aplastic anemia. Trimming left V 1 base short and J 0 bases short, with 7 bases between. This CDR3 is 15 amino acids long. TCR beta VDJ and CDR3 profiling used genomic DNA as template. TCRdb recomputed calls from the reads with MiXCR, one row per CDR3 protein. Here the sample spans roughly 180,000 distinct CDR3 sequences, 55% to 70% being singletons. Sequencing input: sorted CD4+, CD8+, or CD8+CD57+ T cells (not recorded which) from PBMCs. This receptor was identified in a human donor with severe aplastic anemia or a healthy control (not recorded which). The chain links TRBV12-3 or TRBV12-4 to TRBJ1-3; no reliable D call. The CDR3 nucleotides are TGTGCCAGCAGTTTAGACTCACACTCTGGAAACACCATATATTTT. Protein product: CASSLDSHSGNTIYF.